A selection of T cell receptor beta chains follows, all from one sample in a study of blood T cell repertoires in COVID-19. TCRdb's copy holds only in-frame clones and misses some; the assay was immunoSEQ multiplex PCR. The repertoire holds hundreds of thousands of clones, with 85% to 90% as singletons. Sample: peripheral blood. The receptors shown here come from a man in his sixties or seventies with acute or convalescent COVID-19. The CDR3 runs from the conserved cysteine through the conserved F or W. A D gene is named only where the DNA matches it firmly. Where a row states a size, it is once, few, many or the class of an expanded clone; other rows omit it.

V gene,clone size,D gene,J gene,CDR3 length,CDR3 DNA,CDR3 protein
TRBV19,NA,TRBD2,TRBJ2-1,14,TGTGCCAGTAGTACGCGGGGGACCTACAATGAGCAGTTCTTC,CASSTRGTYNEQFF
TRBV6-2/TRBV6-3,NA,TRBD2,TRBJ2-5,17,TGTGCCAGCAGTTACCTGATACTAGCGGGAACTCAAGAGACCCAGTACTTC,CASSYLILAGTQETQYF
TRBV19,NA,TRBD1,TRBJ2-2,15,TGTGCCAGTAGTATGAACAGGGGGCGAGCCGGGGAGCTGTTTTTT,CASSMNRGRAGELFF
TRBV5-8,NA,NA,TRBJ1-2,13,TGTGCCAGCAGCTTTACAGCTAACTATGGCTACACCTTC,CASSFTANYGYTF
TRBV19,NA,NA,TRBJ1-3,14,TGTGCCGTGGCGGCGGCGGGGTCTGGAAACACCATATATTTT,CAVAAAGSGNTIYF
TRBV6-2/TRBV6-3,NA,TRBD1,TRBJ1-5,18,TGTGCCAGCAGTTACTCGAAAACAGGGGTAGGTCGCAATCAGCCCCAGCATTTT,CASSYSKTGVGRNQPQHF
TRBV28,few,NA,TRBJ1-6,17,TGTGCCAGCAGTTTACTAGAGGAGACAGCGCTGAAGGGAACCCTCCACTTT,CASSLLEETALKGTLHF
TRBV2,NA,NA,TRBJ2-1,12,TGTGCCAGCAACACGGGGGTCAATGAGCAGTTCTTC,CASNTGVNEQFF
TRBV3-1/TRBV3-2,NA,NA,TRBJ1-6,15,TGTGCCAGCAGCCAAGATCTGCAGGGCGGTTCACCCCTCCACTTT,CASSQDLQGGSPLHF
TRBV6-1,NA,NA,TRBJ1-4,13,TGTGCCAGCAGTGAAGCTTCTCTGGGGCGCCTGTTTTTT,CASSEASLGRLFF
TRBV3-1/TRBV3-2,NA,TRBD1,TRBJ2-7,13,TGTGCCAGCACCGCGACAGGGGGAGCGGTGCAGTACTTC,CASTATGGAVQYF
TRBV11-3,once,TRBD1,TRBJ2-3,18,TGTGCCAGCAGCTTGGGGGGGGGACAGGGATTTGGCACAGATACGCAGTATTTT,CASSLGGGQGFGTDTQYF
TRBV5-4,NA,TRBD2,TRBJ2-5,16,TGTGCCAGCAGCTCAATCCTTAGCGGGGACGGGGAGACCCAGTACTTC,CASSSILSGDGETQYF